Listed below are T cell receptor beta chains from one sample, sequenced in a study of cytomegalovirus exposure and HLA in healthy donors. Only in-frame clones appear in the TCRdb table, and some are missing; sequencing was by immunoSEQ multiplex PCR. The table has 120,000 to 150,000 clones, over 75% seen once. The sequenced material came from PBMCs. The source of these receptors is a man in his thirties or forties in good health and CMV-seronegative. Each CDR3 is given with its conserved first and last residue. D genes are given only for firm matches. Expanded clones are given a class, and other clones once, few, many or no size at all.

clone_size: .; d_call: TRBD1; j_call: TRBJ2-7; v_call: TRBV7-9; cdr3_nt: TGTGCCAGTAAGGGACAGGGGGCCTACGAGCAGTACTTC; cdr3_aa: CASKGQGAYEQYF
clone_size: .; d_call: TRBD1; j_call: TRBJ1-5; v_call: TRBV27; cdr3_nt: TGTGCCACCGGGCCCGGGTGGGACAGGGCCAATCAGCCCCAGCATTTT; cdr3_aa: CATGPGWDRANQPQHF
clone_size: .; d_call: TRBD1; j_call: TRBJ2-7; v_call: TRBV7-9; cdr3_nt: TGTGCCAGCAGCTCGTACGACAGGGATAACTACGAGCAGTACTTC; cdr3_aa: CASSSYDRDNYEQYF
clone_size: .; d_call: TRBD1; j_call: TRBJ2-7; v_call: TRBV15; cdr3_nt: TGTGCCACCAGCAGAAGGGGGACAGGGTCCAACTCCGGCGAGCAGTACTTC; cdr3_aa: CATSRRGTGSNSGEQYF
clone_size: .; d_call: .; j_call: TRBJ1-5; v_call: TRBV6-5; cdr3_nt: TGTGCCAGCAGTTACTCCGGCAGCGGGGGGAATCAGCCCCAGCATTTT; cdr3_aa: CASSYSGSGGNQPQHF
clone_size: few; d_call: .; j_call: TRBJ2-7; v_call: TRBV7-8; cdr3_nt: TGTGCCAGCAGCGGACAGACCTACGAGCAGTACTTC; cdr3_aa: CASSGQTYEQYF
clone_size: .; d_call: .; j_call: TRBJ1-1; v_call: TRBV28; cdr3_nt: TGTGCCAGCAGTTCCAATAGCAACACTGAAGCTTTCTTT; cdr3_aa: CASSSNSNTEAFF
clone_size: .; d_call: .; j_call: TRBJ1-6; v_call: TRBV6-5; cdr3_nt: TGTGCCAGCAGACGGCGGGACGCTGGTAATTCACCCCTCCACTTT; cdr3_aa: CASRRRDAGNSPLHF
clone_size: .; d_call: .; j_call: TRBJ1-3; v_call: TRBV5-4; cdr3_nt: TGTGCCAGCAGCTCTGGGGCAGAGAACACCATATATTTT; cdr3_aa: CASSSGAENTIYF
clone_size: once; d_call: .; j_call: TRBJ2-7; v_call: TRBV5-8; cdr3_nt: TGTGCCAGCAGCTTGCGAGGGATTTCCTACGAGCAGTACTTC; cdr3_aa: CASSLRGISYEQYF
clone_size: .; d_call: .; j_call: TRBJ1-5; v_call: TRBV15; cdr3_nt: TGTGCCACCAGCAGAGGTGTTAGTCGCAATCAGCCCCAGCATTTT; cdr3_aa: CATSRGVSRNQPQHF
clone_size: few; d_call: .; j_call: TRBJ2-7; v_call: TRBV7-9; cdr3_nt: TGTGCCAGCAGCTCCGGACAGACCTACGAGCAGTACTTC; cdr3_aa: CASSSGQTYEQYF
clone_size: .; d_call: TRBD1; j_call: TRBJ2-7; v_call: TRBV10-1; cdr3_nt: TGCGCCAGCAGTAGACAGGGGGTCTCCTACGAGCAGTACTTC; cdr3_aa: CASSRQGVSYEQYF
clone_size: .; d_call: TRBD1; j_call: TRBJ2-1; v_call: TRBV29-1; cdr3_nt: TGCAGCGTCCGGGGACAGGTTCGAGGGGGTGAGCAGTTCTTC; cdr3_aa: CSVRGQVRGGEQFF
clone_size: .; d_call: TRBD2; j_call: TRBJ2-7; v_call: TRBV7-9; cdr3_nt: TGTGCCAGCAGGAATACGGGAGGCCCAGCTGGGGAGCAGTACTTC; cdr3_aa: CASRNTGGPAGEQYF
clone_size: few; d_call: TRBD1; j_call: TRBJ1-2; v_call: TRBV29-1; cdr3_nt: TGCAGCGTTACGGACAGGACCAACTATGGCTACACCTTC; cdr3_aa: CSVTDRTNYGYTF
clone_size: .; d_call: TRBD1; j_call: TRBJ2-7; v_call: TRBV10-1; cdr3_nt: TGCGCCAGCAGTGAAGCCGGGACAGGGACATACGAGCAGTACTTC; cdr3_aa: CASSEAGTGTYEQYF